A single sample gave rise to the 30 T cell receptor beta chains below, sequenced in a study of CD8 T cells in Susac syndrome. Reverse transcription of roughly 0.5 to 1 ug RNA used random hexamers. TCRdb fed the immunoSEQ multiplex PCR reads into MiXCR, producing one record per CDR3 protein. The data show about 300,000 distinct CDR3 sequences, with 89% seen just once and roughly 0.17% held by the top ten. Source material: CD8+ T cells from PBMCs. The receptors here all came from a human donor with multiple sclerosis.

The chain uses TRBV28 and TRBJ2-2; D possibly corresponds to TRBD1 (6 bases). The V gene's germline CDR1 is MDHEN and CDR2 SYDVKM. Trimming took off 2 bases at V and 3 bases at J, with 13 bases between the two ends. This CDR3 region has 16 residues. The CDR3 DNA reads TGTGCCAGCAGTTTAGGGACAACGGCCCACACCGGGGAGCTGTTTTTT. Translating gives CASSLGTTAHTGELFF.

The rearrangement links TRBV30 to TRBJ2-7; possibly TRBD1 for D (6 bases). This CDR3 spans 13 amino acids. The germline gives CDR1 GTSNPN, CDR2 SVGIG (reference sequence). The V end was cut by 4 bases, the J end by 6 bases, with 16 bases between. The CDR3, as DNA: TGTGCCTGGACTCCGGGACACTCCCCCGAGCAGTACTTC. It translates to CAWTPGHSPEQYF.

CDR3 sequence reads: CASSETSGRYQETQYF. The CDR3 coding sequence is TGTGCCAGCAGTGAGACTAGCGGGAGGTACCAAGAGACCCAGTACTTC. The gene calls are TRBV6-1 and TRBJ2-5, with TRBD2 identical over 13 bases. Germline-derived CDR1 and CDR2 are MNHNS and SASEGT. J lost 0 bases, V lost 3 bases, and 1 base had no gene match. The CDR3 has 16 residues.

The rearrangement links TRBV15 to TRBJ2-1; D may correspond to TRBD1 or TRBD2 (5 bases each). The CDR3 sequence is 14 residues long. CDR1 is LNHNV, CDR2 YYDKDF, per germline (reference sequence). Trimming took off 0 bases at V and 7 bases at J, with 10 bases between the two ends. CDR3: CATSREGRPNEQFF. CDR3 DNA sequence: TGTGCCACCAGCAGAGAGGGACGACCTAATGAGCAGTTCTTC.

This chain uses TRBV5-3 with TRBJ2-1, with no clear D. TRBV5-3 is recorded as an ORF, its role being uncertain. V dropped 4 bases and J dropped 0 bases, with 11 bases sitting between them. The CDR3 runs 15 residues. The DNA of the CDR3 is TGTGCCAGAAGCCCCAGATTGTTCTCCTACAATGAGCAGTTCTTC. Translating gives CARSPRLFSYNEQFF.

The chain uses TRBV7-9 and TRBJ2-2, with 8 bases fitting TRBD2. Germline V gene lookup returns CDR1 SEHNR and CDR2 FQNEAQ (reference sequence). The V segment lost 5 bases and the J segment 4 bases; nucleotides outside the gene matches: 9. The CDR3 is 16 amino acids. CDR3 coding DNA: TGTGCCAGCAGCCCGACTAGCGCTTCGGGCACCGGGGAGCTGTTTTTT. Its translation: CASSPTSASGTGELFF.

The chain carries TRBV2 and TRBJ1-5; a weak D match, TRBD1 (5 bases). Trimming left V 6 bases short and J 5 bases short, with 11 bases between. This CDR3 is 13 amino acids long. Germline V CDR1 and CDR2: SNHLY, FYNNEI. Here the CDR3 DNA reads TGTGCCAGCAGCGCCTGGGGGGATCAGCCCCAGCATTTT. It translates to CASSAWGDQPQHF. Full variable domain (remainder filled in from reference TRBV2 and TRBJ1-5): EPEVTQTPSHQVTQMGQEVILRCVPISNHLYFYWYRQILGQKVEFLVSFYNNEISEKSEIFDDQFSVERPDGSNFTLKIRSTKLEDSAMYFCASSAWGDQPQHFGDGTRLSIL.

J is TRBJ2-2 and V is TRBV6-1, with D perhaps TRBD1 (5 bases). Germline V CDR1 and CDR2: MNHNS, SASEGT. Trimming took off 5 bases at V and 6 bases at J, with 22 bases between the two ends. The CDR3 totals 17 residues. The CDR3 nucleotides are TGTGCCAGCAGTCATACAGGCTCTCCAGTGTTGGCCGGGGAGCTGTTTTTT. This codes for CASSHTGSPVLAGELFF.

The rearrangement joins TRBV7-9 to TRBJ1-6; D gene uncertain. Germline CDR1 is SEHNR and CDR2 is FQNEAQ (reference sequence). The ends were cut back, 2 bases at V and 10 bases at J, with 18 bases in the middle. The CDR3 consists of 16 residues. As DNA, the CDR3 is TGTGCCAGCAGCTTAATCTCCAGGAGGGAACAATCACCCCTCCACTTT. Its translation: CASSLISRREQSPLHF.

This clonotype was observed once. V and J are TRBV7-9 and TRBJ2-1; a possible D gene is TRBD1 (5 bases). Germline CDR1 reads SEHNR; CDR2 reads FQNEAQ (reference sequence). Trimming removed 5 bases at V and 8 bases at J, with 13 bases between. The CDR3 runs 13 residues. The CDR3 loop is CASSPPGLHEQFF. In DNA, the CDR3 is TGTGCCAGCAGCCCCCCAGGGCTACATGAGCAGTTCTTC.

The count of this clonotype is one. V usage is TRBV20-1 and J usage is TRBJ2-3; D call uncertain. V was shortened by 3 bases and J by 4 bases, with 17 bases between the two germline ends. This CDR3 contains 15 residues. CDR1 and CDR2 (germline): DFQATT, SNEGSKA (reference sequence). As DNA, the CDR3 is TGCAGTGCTAGGTCGACTCAGGAGACCCCAGATACGCAGTATTTT. This translates into CSARSTQETPDTQYF.

The chain is built from TRBV30 and TRBJ1-1; unclear D gene. The CDR3 runs to 13 residues. The V gene's germline CDR1 is GTSNPN and CDR2 SVGIG (reference sequence). Trimming removed 4 bases from V and 5 bases from J, with 14 bases in between. The DNA of the CDR3 is TGTGCCTGGAACTTAGGAGGTTGGACTGAAGCTTTCTTT. Translation: CAWNLGGWTEAFF.

The V and J genes are TRBV20-1 and TRBJ1-5; TRBD1 is a possible D gene (5 bases). The CDR3 runs 13 residues. With 1 base removed from V and 4 bases from J, the gap between germline ends came to 8 bases. Germline V gene sequence: CDR1 DFQATT, CDR2 SNEGSKA (reference sequence). The CDR3 DNA reads TGCAGTGCTAGAGGGGGCCTAAATCAGCCCCAGCATTTT. Protein: CSARGGLNQPQHF.

This chain links TRBV29-1 with TRBJ2-1; D might be TRBD1 or TRBD2, each matching 5 bases. The germline gives CDR1 SQVTM, CDR2 ANQGSEA. V gave up 2 bases and J gave up 7 bases, with 15 bases separating them. The CDR3 totals 14 residues. The DNA for the CDR3 is TGCAGCGTTGAAACGGGGCTCCACTTTAATGAGCAGTTCTTC. It encodes CSVETGLHFNEQFF.

The J gene is TRBJ2-3, the V gene TRBV4-1; unclear D gene. Trimming cost V 2 bases and J 0 bases, with 6 bases left between them. CDR3 length: 14 residues. Germline V CDR1 and CDR2: MGHRA, YSYEKL. The CDR3 nucleotides read TGCGCCAGCAGCCAACTTGACAGCACAGATACGCAGTATTTT. Translating gives CASSQLDSTDTQYF.

This clonotype was seen a handful of times. The chain employs TRBV5-1 and TRBJ2-3, with D possibly TRBD1 on 6 matching bases. This CDR3 is 13 amino acids long. Per germline, CDR1 SGHRS and CDR2 YFSETQ. V lost 1 base to trimming and J lost 4 bases, with 7 bases between them. The CDR3 DNA reads TGCGCCAGCAGCTTGTGGACAGCAGATACGCAGTATTTT. Protein sequence: CASSLWTADTQYF.

The rearrangement links TRBV7-8 to TRBJ1-6; 7 nucleotides line up with TRBD1. This CDR3 is built from 16 residues. Germline CDR1 is SGHVS and CDR2 is FQNEAQ. With 3 bases clipped from V and 6 bases from J, the junction kept 8 bases outside the gene matches. The CDR3 sequence is CASSFDRVPSNSPLHF. DNA for the CDR3: TGTGCCAGCAGCTTCGACAGGGTCCCCAGTAATTCACCCCTCCACTTT.

The genes are TRBV5-5 and TRBJ2-7, with no clear D. The CDR3 totals 14 residues. The V gene's germline CDR1 is SGHKS and CDR2 YYEKEE (reference sequence). V lost 1 base, J lost 0 bases, and 8 bases lay in between. CDR3 DNA: TGTGCCAGCAGCTTGCGGTTCCCCTCCTACGAGCAGTACTTC. Translating it yields CASSLRFPSYEQYF.

V gene TRBV2 combines with J gene TRBJ2-1, with no clear D. Deletions cut 7 bases from V and 8 bases from J, with 9 bases between. The CDR3 spans 11 residues. The germline gives CDR1 SNHLY, CDR2 FYNNEI. Here the CDR3 DNA reads TGTGCCAGCACTACATATCATGAGCAGTTCTTC. Its protein is CASTTYHEQFF. The complete variable domain, with remaining parts taken from reference TRBV2 and TRBJ2-1, reads EPEVTQTPSHQVTQMGQEVILRCVPISNHLYFYWYRQILGQKVEFLVSFYNNEISEKSEIFDDQFSVERPDGSNFTLKIRSTKLEDSAMYFCASTTYHEQFFGPGTRLTVL.

The chain joins TRBV7-9 to TRBJ1-5; no firm D call. Germline-derived CDR1 and CDR2 are SEHNR and FQNEAQ (reference sequence). This CDR3 contains 14 residues. V lost 3 bases, J lost 2 bases, and 8 bases lay in between. CDR3 sequence: CASSLGSCNQPQHF. The CDR3 DNA reads TGTGCCAGCAGCTTGGGCAGTTGCAATCAGCCCCAGCATTTT.

The CDR3 protein is CASSNRDNAYEQYF. The CDR3 DNA reads as TGTGCCAGCAGTAACCGGGACAATGCCTACGAGCAGTACTTC. The chain is built from TRBV25-1 and TRBJ2-7, with a possible D match to TRBD1 (6 bases). Germline assignment: CDR1 MGHDK and CDR2 SYGVNS. With 5 bases removed from V and 2 bases from J, the gap between germline ends came to 13 bases. The CDR3 is made up of 14 amino acids.

This clonotype was found a few times. V and J are TRBV20-1 and TRBJ2-1, with a possible D match to TRBD1 (5 bases). CDR3 length: 14 amino acids. Trimming took 2 bases from V and 3 from J, leaving 11 bases between them. Germline V gives CDR1 DFQATT, CDR2 SNEGSKA (reference sequence). The DNA of the CDR3 is TGCAGTGCTAGAAGGCAGGGTTTCTACAATGAGCAGTTCTTC. Protein sequence: CSARRQGFYNEQFF.

The chain couples TRBV7-9 to TRBJ1-2; D is unresolved. V lost 3 bases and J lost 2, with 7 bases in between. This CDR3 region has 13 residues. In germline, CDR1 is SEHNR, CDR2 FQNEAQ (reference sequence). The CDR3 here is CASSFNTNYGYTF. The CDR3 DNA sequence: TGTGCCAGCAGCTTCAACACAAACTATGGCTACACCTTC.

This clonotype was seen a handful of times. The chain uses TRBV30 and TRBJ2-7; TRBD1 is a possible D gene (5 bases). The CDR3 runs to 14 residues. V was cut by 3 bases and J by 0 bases, with 12 bases left in between. In germline, CDR1 is GTSNPN, CDR2 SVGIG (reference sequence). CDR3 region: CAWSMAGNSYEQYF. The CDR3, as DNA: TGTGCCTGGAGCATGGCAGGGAACTCCTACGAGCAGTACTTC.

The V call is TRBV10-3, the J call TRBJ1-1, with D hard to call. Between the trimmed V and J ends, which lost 11 bases and 2 bases, there was a span of 24 bases. This CDR3 region has 16 residues. Germline CDR1 reads ENHRY; CDR2 reads SYGVKD. The CDR3 bases are TGTGCCGCCAGCGGGAGGAGTCCTTATACAAACACTGAAGCTTTCTTT. It yields the protein CAASGRSPYTNTEAFF.

The chain joins TRBV7-3 to TRBJ2-3; 8 bases are a match to TRBD2. Germline CDR1 is SGHTA and CDR2 is FQGTGA. The length of the CDR3 is 13 residues. Trimming cost V 5 bases and J 5 bases; bases outside gene matches: 3. CDR3 bases: TGTGCCAGCAGCCGGGGACTAGAAGATACGCAGTATTTT. The encoded protein is CASSRGLEDTQYF.

The chain couples TRBV20-1 to TRBJ1-2, with 7 bases identical to TRBD1. This CDR3 has 16 residues. Losses at the gene ends were 2 bases for V and 4 bases for J; bases not matched to a gene: 13. CDR1 is DFQATT, CDR2 SNEGSKA, per germline (reference sequence). In nucleotides, the CDR3 is TGCAGTGCTAGACCCGAGAGCGACGACAGGGTCTATGGCTACACCTTC. It yields the protein CSARPESDDRVYGYTF.

This chain links TRBV30 with TRBJ2-1, with 9 bases matching TRBD1. From germline, CDR1 is GTSNPN and CDR2 SVGIG (reference sequence). V lost 4 bases to trimming and J lost 6 bases; unmatched junction nucleotides: 1. The CDR3 spans 12 residues. CDR3 nucleotides: TGTGCCTGGACGACAGGGGGCAATGAGCAGTTCTTC. It translates to CAWTTGGNEQFF.

V and J are TRBV4-3 and TRBJ1-1; D is perhaps TRBD1 (6 bases). Germline V gene data show CDR1 as LGHNA and CDR2 as YSLEER. Trimming pared 3 bases from V and 0 bases from J, leaving 11 bases between. The CDR3 totals 15 residues. CDR3 in amino acids: CASSQADSLNTEAFF. DNA of the CDR3: TGCGCCAGCAGCCAGGCGGACAGCTTGAACACTGAAGCTTTCTTT.

The chain links TRBV6-2 or TRBV6-3 to TRBJ2-7; D may be TRBD2 (6 bases). The length of the CDR3 is 17 residues. Per germline, CDR1 MNHEY and CDR2 SVGEGT. Trimming cost V 2 bases and J 7 bases, with 24 bases left between them. Here the CDR3 reads CASSYRRTKSFAGEQYF. The DNA of the CDR3 is TGTGCCAGCAGTTACAGGAGGACAAAATCCTTCGCGGGGGAGCAGTACTTC.